Presented here are 7 T cell receptor beta chains from one specimen sequenced in a study of cytomegalovirus exposure and HLA in healthy donors. Some clones are missing from TCRdb's copy, which holds only in-frame ones; the method was immunoSEQ multiplex PCR. The data hold about 360,000 clones, with 86% observed a single time. Sample: PBMCs. The receptors derive from a woman aged 18-29 years in good health and CMV-seronegative.

The rearrangement links TRBV4-2 to TRBJ2-7; D is unresolved. The germline gives CDR1 LGHNA, CDR2 YNFKEQ. The V end was cut by 0 bases, the J end by 4 bases, with 13 bases between. CDR3 length equals 15 residues. The CDR3 DNA follows: TGTGCCAGCAGCCAAGAACCCCCCCGGGTTTACGAGCAGTACTTC. Protein product: CASSQEPPRVYEQYF.

The CDR3 spells CASRPHGTGDSPLHF. The CDR3 nucleotides read TGTGCCAGCAGGCCGCACGGGACAGGGGATTCACCCCTCCACTTT. The chain joins TRBV28 to TRBJ1-6; 10 bases agree with TRBD1. Trimming took 6 bases from V and 8 from J; bases not matched to a gene: 7. The CDR3 spans 15 residues. The germline V gene encodes CDR1 MDHEN and CDR2 SYDVKM.

The chain has TRBV27 and TRBJ2-7; TRBD2 agrees at 7 bases. V dropped 2 bases and J dropped 3; count of bases not matched to a gene: 4. The CDR3 is 14 amino acids. Per germline, CDR1 MNHEY and CDR2 SMNVEV (reference sequence). DNA for the CDR3: TGTGCCAGCAGTTTAGGGCGGGAGCTCTACGAGCAGTACTTC. It encodes CASSLGRELYEQYF.

This sequence joins TRBV7-9 and TRBJ2-3, with D possibly being TRBD1 (6 bases). V was clipped by 3 bases and J by 1 base, with 11 bases between them. CDR1 and CDR2 from the germline V gene are SEHNR and FQNEAQ (reference sequence). There are 15 residues in the CDR3. The CDR3 is CASSFGTRGTDTQYF. CDR3 nucleotides: TGTGCCAGCAGCTTTGGGACAAGGGGCACAGATACGCAGTATTTT.

The count of this clone is one. The rearrangement links TRBV5-6 to TRBJ2-7; the match to TRBD2 covers 8 bases. The germline CDR1 and CDR2 sequences are SGHDT and YYEEEE. CDR3 length: 14 residues. The junction had 6 bases not matched to a gene; V was cut back by 4 bases and J by 3 bases. Written as DNA, the CDR3 is TGTGCCAGCAGCGCCCCCGGGACTAGCTACGAGCAGTACTTC. Protein sequence: CASSAPGTSYEQYF.

The chain has TRBV7-9 and TRBJ2-5; TRBD2 aligns across 16 bases. J gave up 3 bases and V 5 bases, and 3 bases lay outside the gene matches. This CDR3 contains 16 residues. Germline CDR1 SEHNR, CDR2 FQNEAQ (reference sequence). The CDR3 DNA reads as TGTGCCAGCAGCGGGACTAGCGGGAGGGCCAAAGAGACCCAGTACTTC. The encoded protein is CASSGTSGRAKETQYF.

This clone has a single count. The chain uses TRBV30 and TRBJ2-7; 9 bases are a match to TRBD2. CDR1 is GTSNPN and CDR2 is SVGIG in the germline V gene (reference sequence). V lost 0 bases to trimming and J lost 12 bases; unmatched junction nucleotides: 15. CDR3 size: 15 residues. CDR3 bases: TGTGCCTGGAGTGTAAAGGCTAGCGGGGTAGTGAAGAGGTACTTC. It codes for CAWSVKASGVVKRYF.